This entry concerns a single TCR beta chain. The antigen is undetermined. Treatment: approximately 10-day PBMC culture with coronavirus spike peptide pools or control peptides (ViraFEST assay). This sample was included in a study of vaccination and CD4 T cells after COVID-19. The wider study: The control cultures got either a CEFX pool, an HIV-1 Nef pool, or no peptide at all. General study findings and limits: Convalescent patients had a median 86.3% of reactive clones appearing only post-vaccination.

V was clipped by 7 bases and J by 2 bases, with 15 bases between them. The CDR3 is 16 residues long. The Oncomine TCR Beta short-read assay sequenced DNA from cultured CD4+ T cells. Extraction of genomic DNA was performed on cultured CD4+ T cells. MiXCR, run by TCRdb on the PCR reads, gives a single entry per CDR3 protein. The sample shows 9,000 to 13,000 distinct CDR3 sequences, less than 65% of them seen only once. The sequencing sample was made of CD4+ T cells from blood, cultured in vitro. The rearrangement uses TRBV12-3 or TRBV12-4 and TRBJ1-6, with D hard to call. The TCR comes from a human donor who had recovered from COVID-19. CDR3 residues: CASTDRRGAYNSPLHF. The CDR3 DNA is TGTGCCAGCACCGATAGACGGGGAGCCTATAATTCACCCCTCCACTTT.